These 12 T cell receptor beta chains were sequenced from one sample in a study of identical twins. TCRdb reanalysed the 5' RACE reads using MiXCR and keeps one entry per CDR3 protein. The table records some 710,000 distinct CDR3 sequences, over 5% of them present only once. The sequencing sample was made of naive T cells sorted from blood. All receptors come from a man between 18 and 35 years old in good health.

This clonotype was seen many times. J is TRBJ2-3 and V is TRBV7-8, with D maybe TRBD2 (5 bases). The germline V and J ends were trimmed by 8 bases and 0 bases, with 15 bases remaining between them. CDR3 length: 15 amino acids. Germline V CDR1 and CDR2: SGHVS, FQNEAQ. The CDR3 region is CASGYEGDSTDTQYF. In DNA, the CDR3 is TGTGCCAGCGGTTACGAGGGTGATAGCACAGATACGCAGTATTTT. Drawing the rest from reference TRBV7-8 and TRBJ2-3, the complete variable domain is GAGVSQSPRYKVAKRGQDVALRCDPISGHVSLFWYQQALGQGPEFLTYFQNEAQLDKSGLPSDRFFAERPEGSVSTLKIQRTQQEDSAVYLCASGYEGDSTDTQYFGPGTRLTVL.

This clonotype showed up many times. The chain combines TRBV5-1 with TRBJ2-1; 10 positions agree with TRBD2. Germline V lookup: CDR1 SGHRS, CDR2 YFSETQ. The trim removed 6 bases at V and 1 base at J, leaving 4 bases unmatched. The CDR3 totals 15 residues. CDR3 bases: TGCGCCAGCACCTTACTAGCGGGATCCTACAATGAGCAGTTCTTC. This translates into CASTLLAGSYNEQFF.

This clonotype has ten or more counts. In nucleotides, the CDR3 is TGTGCCACCAGTGATTTGGGACAGACTGACACCGGGGAGCTGTTTTTT. Protein sequence: CATSDLGQTDTGELFF. The V call is TRBV24-1, the J call TRBJ2-2, with D maybe TRBD1 (6 bases). CDR3 size: 16 residues. Germline assignment: CDR1 KGHDR and CDR2 SFDVKD. V was trimmed by 0 bases and J by 3 bases, leaving 10 bases between them.

In its sample, this clonotype was seen many times. This chain joins TRBV25-1 and TRBJ2-7, with D possibly matching TRBD1 (6 bases). Germline V gene data show CDR1 as MGHDK and CDR2 as SYGVNS. The CDR3 sequence is 10 residues long. The V end was cut by 10 bases, the J end by 3 bases, with 7 bases between. This CDR3 reads CATRGYEQYF. The CDR3 region has the DNA TGTGCCACCAGGGGCTACGAGCAGTACTTC.

The table lists this clonotype with many counts. This chain uses TRBV4-3 with TRBJ2-2; D not certain. The V and J ends lost 0 bases and 6 bases respectively, with 20 bases between them. This CDR3 comprises 18 residues. Germline CDR1 reads LGHNA; CDR2 reads YSLEER. The chain's CDR3 is CASSQDWGQPRLAGELFF. The CDR3 nucleotides read TGCGCCAGCAGCCAAGATTGGGGTCAGCCCAGGCTAGCCGGGGAGCTGTTTTTT.

This clonotype has at least ten counts. The chain recombines TRBV7-9 with TRBJ2-5, with D possibly being TRBD1 or TRBD2 (5 bases each). The germline V gene has CDR1 SEHNR and CDR2 FQNEAQ (reference sequence). The CDR3 is made up of 15 amino acids. V was cut by 1 base and J by 0 bases, with 9 bases left in between. The CDR3 loop reads CASSLVGEYQETQYF. CDR3 sequence (DNA): TGTGCCAGCAGCTTAGTGGGGGAGTACCAAGAGACCCAGTACTTC.

This clonotype was counted a few times. This chain links TRBV12-3 or TRBV12-4 with TRBJ1-1, with D maybe TRBD1 (5 bases). The CDR3 runs 14 residues. Trimming cost V 8 bases and J 1 base, with 14 bases left between them. For the CDR3, the DNA is TGTGCCAGCGGGGGGTGGGAGACGAACACTGAAGCTTTCTTT. It translates to CASGGWETNTEAFF.

This clonotype was counted ten times or more. The chain couples TRBV28 to TRBJ2-2; weak D call: TRBD2 (5 bases). Germline values: CDR1 MDHEN, CDR2 SYDVKM. This CDR3 region has 17 residues. Trimming removed 6 bases from V and 1 base from J, with 18 bases in between. The CDR3: CASRKAATHQNTGELFF. The CDR3 DNA reads as TGTGCCAGCAGAAAAGCGGCCACACACCAGAACACCGGGGAGCTGTTTTTT.

This clonotype showed up just a few times. The gene calls are TRBV6-1 and TRBJ2-7; D remains ambiguous. The CDR3 loop spans 14 amino acids. The V end was cut by 3 bases, the J end by 0 bases, with 9 bases between. The germline V gene encodes CDR1 MNHNS and CDR2 SASEGT. This CDR3 reads CASSDLGSSYEQYF. The CDR3 DNA sequence: TGTGCCAGCAGTGATTTAGGGTCCTCCTACGAGCAGTACTTC.

The CDR3 nucleotides are TGTGCCAGCAGTTTTCACAGTACCTACGAGCAGTACTTC. Translated, it gives CASSFHSTYEQYF. J is TRBJ2-7 and V is TRBV27; D unclear. CDR3 length: 13 residues. Trimming cost V 3 bases and J 2 bases, with 8 bases left between them. In germline, CDR1 is MNHEY, CDR2 SMNVEV (reference sequence).

The rearrangement links TRBV15 to TRBJ2-1; possible D gene TRBD2, 5 bases. V shed 1 base and J shed 2 bases, with 15 bases lying between them. CDR1 is LNHNV, CDR2 YYDKDF, per germline (reference sequence). The CDR3 extends over 17 amino acids. The CDR3 DNA reads TGTGCCACCAGCAGAGGTGTTGGGGAGCTTGCCTACAATGAGCAGTTCTTC. Translated, it gives CATSRGVGELAYNEQFF.

Comment on this clonotype: One base away lies a much larger clone, so this may be a sequencing read error. V usage is TRBV6-1 and J usage is TRBJ1-5; D unclear. Germline values: CDR1 MNHNS, CDR2 SASEGT. Trimming stripped 6 bases from V and 4 bases from J, with 4 bases between. The CDR3 is 11 residues long. The CDR3 DNA sequence: TGTGCCAGCAGGGAAAATCAGCCCCAGCATTTT. As protein: CASRENQPQHF.